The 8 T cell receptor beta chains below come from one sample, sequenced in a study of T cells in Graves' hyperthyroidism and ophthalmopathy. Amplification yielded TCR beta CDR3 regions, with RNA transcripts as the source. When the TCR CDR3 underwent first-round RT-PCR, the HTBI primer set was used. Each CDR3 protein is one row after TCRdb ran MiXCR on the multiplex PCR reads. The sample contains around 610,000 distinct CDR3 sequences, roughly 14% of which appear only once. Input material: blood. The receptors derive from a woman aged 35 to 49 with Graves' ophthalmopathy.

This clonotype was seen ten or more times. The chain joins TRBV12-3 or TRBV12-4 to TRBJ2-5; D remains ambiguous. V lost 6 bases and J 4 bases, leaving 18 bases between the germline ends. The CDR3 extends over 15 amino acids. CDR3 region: CASSKSSYFRETQYF. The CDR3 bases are TGTGCCAGCAGCAAATCTAGTTATTTCCGAGAGACCCAGTACTTC.

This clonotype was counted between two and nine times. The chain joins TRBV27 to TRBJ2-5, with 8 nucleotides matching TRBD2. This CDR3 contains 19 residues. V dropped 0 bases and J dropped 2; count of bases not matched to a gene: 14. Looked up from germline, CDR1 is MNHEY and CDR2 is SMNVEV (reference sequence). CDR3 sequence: CASSLSPMTSVTSQETQYF. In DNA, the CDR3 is TGTGCCAGCAGTTTATCGCCCATGACTAGCGTAACATCGCAAGAGACCCAGTACTTC.

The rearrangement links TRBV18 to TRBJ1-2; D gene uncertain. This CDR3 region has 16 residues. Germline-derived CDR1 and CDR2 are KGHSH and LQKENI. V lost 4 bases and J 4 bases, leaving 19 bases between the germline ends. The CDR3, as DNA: TGTGCCAGCTCACAACTCGACGGCAGGCACTCCTATGGCTACACCTTC. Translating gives CASSQLDGRHSYGYTF.

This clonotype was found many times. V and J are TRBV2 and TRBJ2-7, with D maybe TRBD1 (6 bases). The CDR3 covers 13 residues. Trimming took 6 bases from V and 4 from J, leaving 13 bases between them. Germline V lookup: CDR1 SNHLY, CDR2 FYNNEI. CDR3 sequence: CASRPNREYEQYF. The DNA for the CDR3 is TGTGCCAGCAGGCCTAACAGGGAATACGAGCAGTACTTC.

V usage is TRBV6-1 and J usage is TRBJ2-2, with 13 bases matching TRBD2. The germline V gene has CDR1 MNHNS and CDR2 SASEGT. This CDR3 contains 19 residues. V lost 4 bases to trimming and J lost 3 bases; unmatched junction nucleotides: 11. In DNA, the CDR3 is TGTGCCAGCAGTGGTCCGACTAGCGGGAGGACCCCGGACACCGGGGAGCTGTTTTTT. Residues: CASSGPTSGRTPDTGELFF.

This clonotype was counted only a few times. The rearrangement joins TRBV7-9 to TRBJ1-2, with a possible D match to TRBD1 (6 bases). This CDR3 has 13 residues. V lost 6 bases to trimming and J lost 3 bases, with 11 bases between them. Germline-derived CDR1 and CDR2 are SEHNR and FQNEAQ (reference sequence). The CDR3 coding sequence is TGTGCCAGCAGTAAGGGGGGATACTATGGCTACACCTTC. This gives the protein CASSKGGYYGYTF.

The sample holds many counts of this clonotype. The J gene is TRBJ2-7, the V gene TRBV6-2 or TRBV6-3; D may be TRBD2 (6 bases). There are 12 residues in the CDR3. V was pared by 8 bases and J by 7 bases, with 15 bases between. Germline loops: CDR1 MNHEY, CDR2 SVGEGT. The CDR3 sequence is CASLGGVDEQYF. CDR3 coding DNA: TGTGCCAGCCTCGGGGGAGTGGATGAGCAGTACTTC.

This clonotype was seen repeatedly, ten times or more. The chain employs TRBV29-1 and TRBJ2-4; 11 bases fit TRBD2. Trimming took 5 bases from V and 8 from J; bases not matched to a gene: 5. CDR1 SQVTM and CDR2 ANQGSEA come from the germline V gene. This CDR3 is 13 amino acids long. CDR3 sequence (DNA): TGCAGCGTTCTTAGCGGGAGGGCCGACATTCAGTACTTC. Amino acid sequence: CSVLSGRADIQYF.